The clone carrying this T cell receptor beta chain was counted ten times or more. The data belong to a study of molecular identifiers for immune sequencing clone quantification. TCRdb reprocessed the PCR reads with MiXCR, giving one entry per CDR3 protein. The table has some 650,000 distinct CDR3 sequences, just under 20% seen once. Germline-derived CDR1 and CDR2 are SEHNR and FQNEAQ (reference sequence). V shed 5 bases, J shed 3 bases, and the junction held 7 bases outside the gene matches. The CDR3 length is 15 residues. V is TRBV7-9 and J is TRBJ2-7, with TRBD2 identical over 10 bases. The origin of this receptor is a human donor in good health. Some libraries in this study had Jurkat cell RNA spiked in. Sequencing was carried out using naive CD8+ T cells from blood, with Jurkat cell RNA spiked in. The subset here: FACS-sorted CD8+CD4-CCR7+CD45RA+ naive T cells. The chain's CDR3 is CASSLPGTSDYEQYF. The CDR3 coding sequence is TGTGCCAGCAGCCTTCCCGGGACTAGCGACTACGAGCAGTACTTC.